This paragraph covers one T cell receptor beta chain sequence. As yet, its antigen is unknown. Germline CDR1 LGHNA, CDR2 YNFKEQ. The CDR3 has 15 amino acids. The V gene end was trimmed by 6 bases and the J gene end by 1 base; junction bases not matched to a gene: 5. Some clones are missing from TCRdb's copy, which holds only in-frame ones; the method was immunoSEQ multiplex PCR. The data show about 2.3 million clones, about 90% seen once. This specimen comes from a study of shared clonotypes between healthy human individuals. Findings and caveats of the study: Only blood samples were collected, and tissue repertoires likely differ. Relative to memory subsets, naive subsets generally showed larger estimated richness.

Sequenced input: naive CD4+ T cells from PBMCs. Subset described: CD45RA+ positively selected. The sequence derives from a man in his late teens or twenties in good health. Some clones in this sample may be carry-over from other donors' samples. This chain uses TRBV4-2 with TRBJ2-4, with TRBD2 matching over 8 bases. CDR3 region: CASSDSGTAKNIQYF. CDR3 bases: TGTGCCAGCAGTGATAGCGGGACCGCCAAAAACATTCAGTACTTC.